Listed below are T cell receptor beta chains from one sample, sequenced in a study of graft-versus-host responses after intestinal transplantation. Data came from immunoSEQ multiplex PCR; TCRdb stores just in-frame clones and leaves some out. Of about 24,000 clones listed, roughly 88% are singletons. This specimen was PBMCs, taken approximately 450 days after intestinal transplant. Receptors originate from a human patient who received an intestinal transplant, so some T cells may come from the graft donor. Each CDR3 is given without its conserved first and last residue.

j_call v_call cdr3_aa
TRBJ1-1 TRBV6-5 ASSVGHFFYTEAF
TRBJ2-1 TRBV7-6 ASSLGSSLNEQF
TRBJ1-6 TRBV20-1 SAGSNSPLH
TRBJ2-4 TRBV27 ASSPKSTKNIQY
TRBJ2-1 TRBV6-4 ASRASGKLYNEQF
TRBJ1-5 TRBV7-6 ASSLNGRDRRQPQH
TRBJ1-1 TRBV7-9 ASSLQQTGEAF
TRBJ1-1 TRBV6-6 ASSQGDTEAF
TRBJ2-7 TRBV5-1 ASSLVASSSYEQY
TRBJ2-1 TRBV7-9 ASSGEGKDEQF
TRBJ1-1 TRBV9 ASSGTITGFTEAF
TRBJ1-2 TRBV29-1 SAEPRDNYGYT
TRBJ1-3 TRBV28 ASSLAGAGGNTIY
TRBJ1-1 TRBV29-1 SVEGGLNTEAF
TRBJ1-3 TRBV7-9 ASSSLKGSRNTIY
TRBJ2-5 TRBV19 ASSMAGVGGETQY
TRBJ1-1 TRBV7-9 ASSLDRSLEAF
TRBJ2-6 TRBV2 ASSEMGSGANVLT
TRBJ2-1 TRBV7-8 ASSGPGYNEQF
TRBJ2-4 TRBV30 AWSVPTSWKNIQY
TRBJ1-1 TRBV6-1 ASSEAPQAF
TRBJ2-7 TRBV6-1 ASSPPTSGNEQY
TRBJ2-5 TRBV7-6 ASSVRLAGGVVGTQY
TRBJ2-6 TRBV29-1 SVAGWVDSGANVLT
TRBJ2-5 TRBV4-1 ASSRMGYQETQY
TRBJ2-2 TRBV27 ASSLSNGQGAGGELF
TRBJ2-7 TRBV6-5 ASSYSIRGPAYEQY
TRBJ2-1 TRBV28 ASTSNNEQF
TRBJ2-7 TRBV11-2 ASTPAGGRSYEQY
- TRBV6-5 ASSGNSYEQY
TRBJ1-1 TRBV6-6 ASSYQDMNTEAF
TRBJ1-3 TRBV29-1 SVEGETIY
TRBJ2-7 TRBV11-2 ASSPHRVDGEQY
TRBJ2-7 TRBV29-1 SVESHGGGSYEQY
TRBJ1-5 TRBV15 ATSRDRGRHVQPQH
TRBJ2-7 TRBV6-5 ASSRKISSYEQY
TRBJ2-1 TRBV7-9 ASSLGGRLNEQF